This paragraph covers one TCR beta chain sequence. What it binds is unknown. From germline, CDR1 is SQVTM and CDR2 ANQGSEA. This CDR3 has 12 residues. The record originates from a study of CXCR3-negative and CXCR3-positive naive CD8 T cells. Overall study results and limits: Memory CD8+ cells showed much lower diversity, while both naive subsets were comparably high. Expression of CXCR3 was partially reduced after cryopreservation, and fresh PBMCs were used in most assays.

UMI-tagged TRB cDNA libraries were built via 5' RACE. TCRdb re-called the 5' RACE reads and catalogs CDR3 proteins one per entry, DNA excluded. The listing contains about 130,000 distinct CDR3 sequences. V is TRBV29-1 and J is TRBJ2-7. Sequenced: naive CXCR3- CD8+ T cells from blood. The subset was: CD45RO-CCR7+CD27+CD95- naive CD8+ T cells lacking CXCR3 (TNR3-). This receptor was identified in a human donor in good health. Some clones in this sample may be carry-over from other donors' samples. The CDR3 is CSVEVIEAEQYF.